This TCR beta chain was retrieved from a study of response to subunit inactivated influenza vaccine. Comment on this clonotype: Its antigen is undetermined.

TCRdb re-analysed the RT-PCR reads in MiXCR, keeping a single row per CDR3 protein. The sample contains 500,000 to 550,000 distinct CDR3 sequences, around 8% of which appear only once. There are 12 residues in the CDR3. CDR1 is SGHTA, CDR2 FQGNSA, per germline. Trimming shortened V by 3 bases and J by 9 bases, and 12 bases separated the two germline ends. General observations from the study: The authors put forward the suggestion that each seasonal influenza vaccination may bring in only a limited number of new T cells.

The sequenced sample was PBMCs from blood, obtained 23 to 25 months after vaccination. The clonotype comes from a man aged 50-75 years who received an inactivated influenza vaccine. This chain uses TRBV7-2 with TRBJ2-7; TRBD1 is a possible D gene (5 bases). CDR3 sequence reads: CASSFQTATQYF. CDR3 DNA sequence: TGTGCCAGCAGCTTCCAGACAGCAACGCAGTACTTC. The variable domain in full, with the rest retrieved from reference TRBV7-2 and TRBJ2-7, is GAGVSQSPSNKVTEKGKDVELRCDPISGHTALYWYRQSLGQGLEFLIYFQGNSAPDKSGLPSDRFSAERTGGSVSTLTIQRTQQEDSAVYLCASSFQTATQYFGPGTRLTVT.